This note documents a single TCR beta chain sequence. The time point denotes: neoterminal ileum biopsy at postoperative endoscopy, about 6 months after surgery. Eligibility required adulthood, ileal or ileocolonic Crohn's disease and indicated ileocolonic resection. Generated by immunoSEQ multiplex PCR, the TCRdb table keeps only in-frame clones and is missing some. The sample lists roughly 60,000 clones; roughly 89% were seen once. CDR3 size: 17 residues. The V gene lost 1 base and the J gene lost 6 bases, with 19 bases spanning the gap. The V gene's germline CDR1 is SGHNT and CDR2 YYREEE (reference sequence). The data belong to a study of T cell repertoires in ileal Crohn's disease. Across the study: Patients had a median 7.9-year disease duration, and roughly 40% were active smokers. Operated complications were stricturing disease (around 60%) and penetrating disease (roughly 39%).

Source material: ileal tissue. The gene calls are TRBV5-4 and TRBJ2-2; D might be TRBD2 (6 bases). The TCR sequence derives from an adult with Crohn's disease. The CDR3 DNA reads as TGTGCCAGCAGCTTGATCGTTAAACTAGCTACCCCCGGGGAGCTGTTTTTT. It yields the protein CASSLIVKLATPGELFF.